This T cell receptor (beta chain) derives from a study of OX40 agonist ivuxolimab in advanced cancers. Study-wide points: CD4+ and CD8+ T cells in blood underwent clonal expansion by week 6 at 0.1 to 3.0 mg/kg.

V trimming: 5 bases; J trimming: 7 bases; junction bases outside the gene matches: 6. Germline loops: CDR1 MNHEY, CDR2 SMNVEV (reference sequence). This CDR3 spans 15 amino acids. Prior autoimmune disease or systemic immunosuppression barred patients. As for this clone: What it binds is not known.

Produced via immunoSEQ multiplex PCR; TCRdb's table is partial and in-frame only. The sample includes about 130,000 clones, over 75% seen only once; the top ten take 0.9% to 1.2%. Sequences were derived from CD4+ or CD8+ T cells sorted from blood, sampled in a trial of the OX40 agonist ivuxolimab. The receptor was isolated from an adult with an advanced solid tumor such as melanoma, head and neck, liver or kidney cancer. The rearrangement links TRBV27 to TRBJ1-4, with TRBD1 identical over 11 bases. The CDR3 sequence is CASSPWTGGGEKLFF. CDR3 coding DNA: TGTGCCAGCAGTCCGTGGACAGGGGGCGGTGAAAAACTGTTTTTT.